This T cell receptor beta chain was identified during a study of T-cell memory formation after mild COVID-19. Notes on the study in general: Pre-infection memory showed some responding clones, and this suggested that cross-reactive memory joined. Researchers report contracting CD4+ clones mostly in CM and EM, with CD8+ clones in EMRA.

V dropped 2 bases and J dropped 3; count of bases not matched to a gene: 6. Per the germline V gene, CDR1 is SGHDT and CDR2 is YYEEEE. The CDR3 is 16 residues long. Note on this clonotype: The antigen is unknown.

TCRdb itself ran the 5' RACE reads through MiXCR, one entry per CDR3 protein. The sample contains 550,000 to 650,000 distinct CDR3 sequences, around 16% of which appear only once. The receptor's source is an adult woman who had mild COVID-19 (a few samples of this study predate the infection). Cell type and time point are not known. The source material was PBMCs or a T cell subset sorted from them (not recorded which). The rearrangement joins TRBV5-6 to TRBJ1-5; 9 positions match TRBD1. The CDR3 loop reads CASSFRGTGNNQPQHF. CDR3 DNA sequence: TGTGCCAGCAGCTTTCGCGGGACAGGGAACAATCAGCCCCAGCATTTT. Full variable domain (rest looked up from reference TRBV5-6 and TRBJ1-5): DAGVTQSPTHLIKTRGQQVTLRCSPKSGHDTVSWYQQALGQGPQFIFQYYEEEERQRGNFPDRFSGHQFPNYSSELNVNALLLGDSALYLCASSFRGTGNNQPQHFGDGTRLSIL.